This T cell receptor beta chain appears in the sequencing data of a study of PD-L1 blockade in urothelial cancer. Study-wide context: There were a median of around 140,000 T cells in blood samples. Findings and limits, study-wide: Durable benefit accompanied greater 3-week expansion of tumor-associated blood clones.

Clones were sequenced by immunoSEQ multiplex PCR, and TCRdb holds only the in-frame ones, with some missing. The sample carries 50,000 or so clones, roughly four fifths recorded once. This clone was found once. The antigen is unknown. Pretreatment sampling and on-treatment sampling together yielded between 1 and 8 samples for each patient. This receptor was identified in a man between 65 and 85 years old with urothelial cancer. This sample comprised PBMCs, obtained around atezolizumab (anti-PD-L1) treatment.

CDR3 DNA sequence: TGTGCCAGTATGACAGCTCATAGCAATCAGCCCCAGCATTTT. Translating it yields CASMTAHSNQPQHF. The V gene is TRBV19, the J gene TRBJ1-5; D possibly corresponds to TRBD1 (5 bases). This CDR3 is built from 14 residues. With 7 bases removed from V and 0 bases from J, the gap between germline ends came to 10 bases. CDR1 and CDR2 (germline): LNHDA, SQIVND (reference sequence).